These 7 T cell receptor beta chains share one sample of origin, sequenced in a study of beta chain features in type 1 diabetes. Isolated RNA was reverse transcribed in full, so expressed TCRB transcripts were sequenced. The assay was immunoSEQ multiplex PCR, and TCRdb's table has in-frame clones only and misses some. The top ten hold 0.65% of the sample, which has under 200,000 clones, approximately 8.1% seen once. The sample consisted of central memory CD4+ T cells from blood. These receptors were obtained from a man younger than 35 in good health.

CDR3 DNA: TGTGCCAGCAGCCCGGGACTAGGTATCTACGAGCAGTACTTC. The encoded protein is CASSPGLGIYEQYF. The V and J genes are TRBV7-6 and TRBJ2-7, with TRBD2 matching over 8 bases. V was clipped by 5 bases and J by 3 bases; unmatched bases: 6. The germline gives CDR1 SGHVS, CDR2 FNYEAQ. The CDR3 consists of 14 residues.

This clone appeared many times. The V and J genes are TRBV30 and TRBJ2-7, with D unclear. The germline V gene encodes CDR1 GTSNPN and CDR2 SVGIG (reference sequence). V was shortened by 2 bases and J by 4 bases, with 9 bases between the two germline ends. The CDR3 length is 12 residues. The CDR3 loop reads CAWSIEEYEQYF. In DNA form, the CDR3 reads TGTGCCTGGAGTATTGAGGAGTACGAGCAGTACTTC.

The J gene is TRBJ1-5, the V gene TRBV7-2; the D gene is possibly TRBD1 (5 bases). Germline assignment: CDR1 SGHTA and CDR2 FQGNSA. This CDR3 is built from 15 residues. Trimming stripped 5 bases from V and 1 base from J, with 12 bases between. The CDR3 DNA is TGTGCCAGCAGCGTTATGCGGACAAGCAATCAGCCCCAGCATTTT. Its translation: CASSVMRTSNQPQHF.

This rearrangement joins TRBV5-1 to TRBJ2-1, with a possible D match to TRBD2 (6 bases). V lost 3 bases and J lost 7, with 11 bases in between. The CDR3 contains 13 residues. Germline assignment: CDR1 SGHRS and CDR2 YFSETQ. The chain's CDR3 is CASSSLADNEQFF. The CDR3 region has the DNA TGCGCCAGCAGCTCCTTAGCGGATAATGAGCAGTTCTTC.

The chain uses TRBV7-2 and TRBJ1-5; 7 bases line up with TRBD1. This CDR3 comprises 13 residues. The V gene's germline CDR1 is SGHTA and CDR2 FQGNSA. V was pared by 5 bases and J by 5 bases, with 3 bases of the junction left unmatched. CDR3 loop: CASSRDRDQPQHF. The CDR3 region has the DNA TGTGCCAGCAGCCGGGACAGAGATCAGCCCCAGCATTTT.

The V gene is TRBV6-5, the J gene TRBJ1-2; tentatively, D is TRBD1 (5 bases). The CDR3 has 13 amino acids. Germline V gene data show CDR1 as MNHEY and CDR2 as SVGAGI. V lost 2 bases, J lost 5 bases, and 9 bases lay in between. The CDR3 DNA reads TGTGCCAGCAGTTACGGGGGGGAATATGGCTACACCTTC. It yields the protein CASSYGGEYGYTF.

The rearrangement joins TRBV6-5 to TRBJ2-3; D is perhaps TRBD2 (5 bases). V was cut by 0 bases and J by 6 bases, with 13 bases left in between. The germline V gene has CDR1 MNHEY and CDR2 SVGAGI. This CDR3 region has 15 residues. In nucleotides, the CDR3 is TGTGCCAGCAGTTACTCGACGGTCGGGGTGGATACGCAGTATTTT. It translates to CASSYSTVGVDTQYF.